This T cell receptor beta chain was recorded in a study of blood T cell repertoires in COVID-19 (dated by TCRdb to the early 2020s). For the wider study: The collaborator samples originated in the United States, Italy and Spain and spanned the acute and convalescent phases of COVID-19. The material from the prospective study consisted of cDNA or gDNA derived from T cells, B-cell-depleted T cells, or PBMCs. Deeply sampled blood TCRbeta repertoires from subjects exposed to, actively infected with, or recovered from COVID-19 were included in the dataset. A freely available public database, intended as a resource for researchers studying the immune response to SARS-CoV-2, is where the repertoires were released. The samples were drawn from the first 160 participants of the ongoing ImmuneRACE study and from under 1,500 subjects provided by 6 global collaborators. A de-identified subject ID, COVID-19 status, age in years and sex were almost always included in the sample metadata. HLA class I and class II types, where available, came from metadata supplied by the sample provider rather than from assay-based typing.

The collaborating institutions used their own protocols to collect whole blood in K2EDTA tubes. For TCRbeta analysis, collaborators shipped samples as frozen whole blood, isolated PBMCs, or DNA extracted from either of those sample types. General conclusions and limits of the study: Clinical and demographic metadata were provided uncurated, with the amount varying by source and participant.

TCRbeta CDR3 regions were amplified from genomic DNA by means of the immunoSEQ Assay, a bias-controlled multiplex PCR. Per the original workflow: Within the assay, amplification of reference gene primers was used to estimate how many nucleated cells each sample contained. To quantify the absolute abundance of each unique TCRbeta CDR3 rearrangement, sequence reads were collapsed and filtered. For each sample, productive Simpson clonality was calculated as the square root of Simpson's diversity index over productive rearrangements. Entries here come from immuneACCESS through TCRdb and include only in-frame sequences with V and J called. Some clones fail to appear in such tables; in the studies checked, an unresolved V gene covers under half of the shortfall, and the cause of the remainder is unknown. V and J calls and clone size are copied from that table; D and trimming were computed from the DNA. The table for this sample lists roughly 100,000 clones; about nine tenths of them were counted only once. 15% to 20% of the sample rests with the top ten.

Sequences SQVTM (CDR1) and ANQGSEA (CDR2) are obtained from the germline V gene. Counted from cysteine to phenylalanine, this CDR3 has 13 amino acids. Just CDR3 DNA is preserved here, 39 bases in frame from base 1. V is reduced by 7 bases and J by 1 base, leaving a spacing of 12 bases between them. Comments on this clone: This clone's antigen is unknown. Qualities for individual bases were not recorded, and no much larger clone is one base off.

The chain joins TRBV29-1 to TRBJ2-3; TRBD2 is perhaps the D gene, given 5 matching bases. This TCR was recovered from an elderly woman in a cohort sampled during active COVID-19. The sequenced sample consisted of peripheral blood. The CDR3 protein sequence reads: CSAEVSGTDTQYF. The bases read TGCAGCGCTGAGGTTAGCGGCACAGATACGCAGTATTTT.